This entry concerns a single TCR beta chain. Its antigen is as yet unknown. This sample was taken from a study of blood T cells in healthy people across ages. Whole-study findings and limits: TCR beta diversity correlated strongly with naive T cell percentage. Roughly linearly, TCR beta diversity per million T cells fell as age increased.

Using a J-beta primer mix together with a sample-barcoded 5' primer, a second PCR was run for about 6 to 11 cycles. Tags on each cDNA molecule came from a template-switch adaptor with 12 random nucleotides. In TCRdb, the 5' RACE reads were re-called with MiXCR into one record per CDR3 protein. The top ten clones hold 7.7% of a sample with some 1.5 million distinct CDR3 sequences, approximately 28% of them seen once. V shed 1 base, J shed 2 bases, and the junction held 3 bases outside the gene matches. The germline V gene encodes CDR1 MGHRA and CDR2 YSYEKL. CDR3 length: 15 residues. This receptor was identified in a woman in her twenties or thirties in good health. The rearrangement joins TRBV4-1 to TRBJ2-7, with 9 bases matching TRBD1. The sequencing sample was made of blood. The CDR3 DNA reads TGCGCCAGCAGCCAAGTTGACAGGGGGGCCTACGAGCAGTACTTC. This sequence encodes CASSQVDRGAYEQYF.